A single sample is the source of the 10 T cell receptor beta chains below, sequenced in a study of PD-1 blockade in classical Hodgkin lymphoma. Relapse was seen in all patients after autologous stem cell transplantation, and brentuximab vedotin exposure was variable. Sequencing used immunoSEQ multiplex PCR; TCRdb keeps in-frame clones, though not all of them. This sample has some 38,000 clones, with around 76% found just once. The sample in question was peripheral blood mononuclear cells (PBMCs), obtained before the second cycle of nivolumab. Receptors were obtained from a human donor with classical Hodgkin lymphoma.

This chain connects TRBV19 to TRBJ1-4; no clear D. The germline gives CDR1 LNHDA, CDR2 SQIVND (reference sequence). Trimming cost V 8 bases and J 7 bases, with 17 bases left between them. The CDR3 is 14 amino acids. CDR3 region: CASGVRWSAEKLFF. CDR3 bases: TGTGCCAGTGGTGTGAGGTGGAGCGCTGAAAAACTGTTTTTT.

This chain connects TRBV21-1 to TRBJ1-2; the D segment call TRBD1 is taken from the table without a DNA check. TRBV21-1 is termed a pseudogene. This CDR3 is 16 amino acids long. This chain's CDR3 is CASSKVGLGQGGGYTF. The CDR3 DNA sequence: TGTGCCAGCAGCAAAGTCGGTCTAGGACAGGGCGGAGGCTACACCTTC.

The chain uses TRBV9 and TRBJ2-1; a possible D gene is TRBD2 (6 bases). The germline V and J ends were trimmed by 3 bases and 4 bases, with 14 bases remaining between them. The CDR3 is 15 residues long. CDR1 and CDR2 from the germline V gene are SGDLS and YYNGEE. The CDR3 reads CASSGAGRRYNEQFF. The CDR3 region has the DNA TGTGCCAGCAGCGGGGCGGGACGGCGGTACAATGAGCAGTTCTTC.

V and J are TRBV19 and TRBJ2-1; 7 bases are a match to TRBD2. V lost 3 bases, J lost 1 base, and 3 bases stayed unmatched. Germline loops: CDR1 LNHDA, CDR2 SQIVND (reference sequence). There are 15 residues in the CDR3. CDR3: CASSIGGESYNEQFF. The CDR3 bases are TGTGCCAGTAGTATTGGGGGGGAGTCCTACAATGAGCAGTTCTTC.

The rearrangement links TRBV7-9 to TRBJ2-7; D is unclear. This CDR3 has 13 residues. The V gene's germline CDR1 is SEHNR and CDR2 FQNEAQ (reference sequence). Deletions cut 1 base from V and 6 bases from J, with 10 bases between. The CDR3 here is CASSLGLGFEQYF. Here the CDR3 DNA reads TGTGCCAGCAGCTTAGGTCTCGGTTTCGAGCAGTACTTC.

V is TRBV9 and J is TRBJ2-3; D perhaps matches TRBD1 (6 bases). Germline CDR1 and CDR2: SGDLS and YYNGEE. Trimming removed 0 bases from V and 3 bases from J, with 14 bases in between. The CDR3 covers 16 residues. CDR3 sequence reads: CASSVGTGLYTDTQYF. The CDR3 coding sequence is TGTGCCAGCAGCGTAGGCACAGGGTTATATACAGATACGCAGTATTTT.

CDR3 protein: CASSLNSESYEQYF. DNA for the CDR3: TGTGCCAGTAGTCTAAACTCAGAATCCTACGAGCAGTACTTC. The chain carries TRBV19 and TRBJ2-7; D not resolved. V lost 5 bases and J lost 1, with 12 bases in between. The CDR3 spans 14 residues. CDR1 is LNHDA and CDR2 is SQIVND in the germline V gene (reference sequence).

This chain links TRBV2 with TRBJ1-2, with TRBD1 identical over 8 bases. After removal of 6 bases from V and 3 bases from J, the junction contained 9 bases not matched to a gene. The CDR3 is made up of 15 amino acids. Germline assignment: CDR1 SNHLY and CDR2 FYNNEI. This CDR3 reads CASSGTGGSYYGYTF. Here the CDR3 DNA reads TGTGCCAGCAGCGGTACAGGGGGAAGTTACTATGGCTACACCTTC.

The V call is TRBV2, the J call TRBJ2-7; TRBD1 might be the D (5 bases). Trimming left V 7 bases short and J 3 bases short, with 13 bases between. There are 13 residues in the CDR3. Germline values: CDR1 SNHLY, CDR2 FYNNEI. This CDR3 reads CASKQAVVYEQYF. The DNA for the CDR3 is TGTGCCAGCAAACAGGCTGTAGTCTACGAGCAGTACTTC.

This sequence joins TRBV5-1 and TRBJ2-2; no clear D gene. The V and J ends lost 3 bases and 5 bases respectively, with 14 bases between them. The CDR3 loop spans 15 amino acids. From germline, CDR1 is SGHRS and CDR2 YFSETQ. The DNA of the CDR3 is TGCGCCAGCAGCTATGACGTGGGTGGGACCGGGGAGCTGTTTTTT. Its protein product is CASSYDVGGTGELFF.